Below, 21 T cell receptor beta chains from the same sample are listed, as sequenced in a study of shared clonotypes between healthy human individuals (dated by TCRdb to 2020 to 2021). Library construction relied on the immunoSEQ multiplex PCR assay. This immuneACCESS table, as held by TCRdb, lists in-frame sequences with V and J called but not all clones. Of the missing ones, under half trace to an unresolved V gene in checked studies; the others have no known cause. Recorded for this sample are more than 900,000 clones; around 82% of them occurred a single time. The ten largest clones capture more than 0.55% of the sample. The specimen sequenced was memory CD4+ T cells from PBMCs. Read against the paper, the sample's cell subset or site label means: CD45RA-negative fraction. The receptors were sampled from a man between 18 and 35 years old in good health. Some clones in this sample may be carry-over from other donors' samples.

The chain combines TRBV28 with TRBJ2-1; 7 bases agree with TRBD2. The germline CDR1 and CDR2 sequences are MDHEN and SYDVKM. The CDR3 length is 13 residues. After removal of 7 bases from V and 6 bases from J, the junction contained 6 bases not matched to a gene. The DNA of the CDR3 is TGTGCCAGCAAACGGGGGAGGGGCAATGAGCAGTTCTTC. Protein sequence: CASKRGRGNEQFF.

The J gene is TRBJ1-1, the V gene TRBV9; TRBD1 aligns across 8 bases. Per germline, CDR1 SGDLS and CDR2 YYNGEE. The CDR3 runs to 14 residues. V lost 4 bases, J lost 5 bases, and 7 bases stayed unmatched. Here the CDR3 DNA reads TGTGCCAGCAGCCCAAACAGGGGGGGTACTGAAGCTTTCTTT. This gives the protein CASSPNRGGTEAFF.

This clone was observed a single time. V usage is TRBV7-9 and J usage is TRBJ2-7, with 9 nucleotides matching TRBD2. CDR3 size: 15 residues. Germline loops: CDR1 SEHNR, CDR2 FQNEAQ (reference sequence). V was pared by 1 base and J by 3 bases, with 4 bases of the junction left unmatched. This CDR3 is CASSLGGRVNYEQYF. CDR3 in DNA: TGTGCCAGCAGCTTAGGCGGGAGGGTCAACTACGAGCAGTACTTC.

The chain is built from TRBV6-6 and TRBJ2-7; D may be TRBD2 (5 bases). From germline, CDR1 is MNHNY and CDR2 SVGAGI (reference sequence). The CDR3 length is 16 residues. With 0 bases removed from V and 2 bases from J, the gap between germline ends came to 14 bases. CDR3 region: CASSYSWRMRTYEQYF. CDR3 DNA: TGTGCCAGCAGTTACTCGTGGAGGATGAGAACCTACGAGCAGTACTTC.

In its sample, this clone was seen a few times. The gene calls are TRBV7-3 and TRBJ1-1, with TRBD1 matching 8 bases. Germline CDR1 and CDR2: SGHTA and FQGTGA. This CDR3 region has 14 residues. The J segment lost 3 bases and the V segment lost 5 bases, leaving 5 bases of the junction unmatched. As DNA, the CDR3 is TGTGCCAGCAGCGCGCAGGGGGCGGACACTGAAGCTTTCTTT. Its protein product is CASSAQGADTEAFF.

This clone occurred many times. The chain uses TRBV6-5 and TRBJ1-1; D remains ambiguous. There are 14 residues in the CDR3. The V end was cut by 0 bases, the J end by 4 bases, with 9 bases between. The germline CDR1 and CDR2 sequences are MNHEY and SVGAGI. The CDR3 sequence: CASSYSGFLTEAFF. CDR3 coding DNA: TGTGCCAGCAGTTACTCAGGGTTCCTCACTGAAGCTTTCTTT.

The chain employs TRBV5-1 and TRBJ2-7, with 13 bases lining up with TRBD2. In germline, CDR1 is SGHRS, CDR2 YFSETQ. J lost 0 bases, V lost 0 bases, and 3 bases had no gene match. The length of the CDR3 is 17 residues. The CDR3 DNA is TGCGCCAGCAGCTTGGGACTAGCGGGAGGTATCTCCTACGAGCAGTACTTC. Protein product: CASSLGLAGGISYEQYF.

The chain carries TRBV5-6 and TRBJ2-7; 10 bases fit TRBD2. CDR1 and CDR2 (germline): SGHDT, YYEEEE. The CDR3 extends over 16 amino acids. After removal of 5 bases from V and 3 bases from J, the junction contained 11 bases not matched to a gene. The CDR3 reads CASRPFPPSGSYEQYF. CDR3 in DNA: TGTGCCAGCAGACCATTCCCTCCTAGCGGGAGCTACGAGCAGTACTTC. Drawing the rest from reference TRBV5-6 and TRBJ2-7, the complete variable domain is DAGVTQSPTHLIKTRGQQVTLRCSPKSGHDTVSWYQQALGQGPQFIFQYYEEEERQRGNFPDRFSGHQFPNYSSELNVNALLLGDSALYLCASRPFPPSGSYEQYFGPGTRLTVT.

A remark on this clone: At the DNA level, this CDR3 is encoded by other sequences in the same sample as well. The chain employs TRBV2 and TRBJ2-5; 10 bases match TRBD1. The CDR3 loop spans 14 amino acids. CDR1 and CDR2 (germline): SNHLY, FYNNEI. J was trimmed by 5 bases and V by 6 bases; bases with no gene match: 6. CDR3 in DNA: TGTGCCAGCAGGGGGGACAGGGGATGGGAGACCCAGTACTTC. It encodes CASRGDRGWETQYF.

Points on this clone: The DNA is omitted, as the CDR3 cannot be located on it reliably, and the CDR3 follows TCRdb's listing. The chain's CDR3 is CASSVGGGIPFF. V usage is TRBV9 and J usage is TRBJ1-1; the DNA was not compared with TRBD1, the D call given in the table. The CDR3 has 12 amino acids, counting both end residues. Looked up from germline, CDR1 is SGDLS and CDR2 is YYNGEE.

V is TRBV5-1 and J is TRBJ1-4; D possibly corresponds to TRBD1 (6 bases). Trimming left V 3 bases short and J 6 bases short, with 15 bases between. The length of the CDR3 is 15 residues. Germline loops: CDR1 SGHRS, CDR2 YFSETQ. CDR3 residues: CASSSGTYQDEKLFF. For the CDR3, the DNA is TGCGCCAGCAGCTCCGGGACATATCAGGATGAAAAACTGTTTTTT.

This clone was detected only once. The chain couples TRBV5-5 to TRBJ1-1; 7 bases line up with TRBD1. From germline, CDR1 is SGHKS and CDR2 YYEKEE (reference sequence). The CDR3 extends over 14 amino acids. V trimming: 0 bases; J trimming: 6 bases; junction bases outside the gene matches: 5. The CDR3 protein is CASSLDPGGSEAFF. The CDR3 DNA reads TGTGCCAGCAGCTTGGACCCAGGGGGATCTGAAGCTTTCTTT.

Turning to this clone: Additional DNA sequences in this sample encode the identical CDR3. J is TRBJ2-1 and V is TRBV9; 8 bases are shared with TRBD2. Germline CDR1 and CDR2: SGDLS and YYNGEE. The V segment lost 3 bases and the J segment 0 bases; nucleotides outside the gene matches: 2. The CDR3 runs to 15 residues. CDR3 region: CASSAAGASYNEQFF. The DNA of the CDR3 is TGTGCCAGCAGCGCAGCGGGAGCCTCCTACAATGAGCAGTTCTTC.

Remarks on this clone: The same CDR3 can be traced to other DNA sequences in this sample. This chain joins TRBV6-1 and TRBJ2-7; 7 bases fit TRBD1. Germline CDR1 reads MNHNS; CDR2 reads SASEGT. With 8 bases clipped from V and 2 bases from J, the junction kept 9 bases outside the gene matches. The CDR3 spans 14 residues. CDR3 sequence (DNA): TGTGCCAGCGGGGACAGAGACAGGACCTACGAGCAGTACTTC. This sequence encodes CASGDRDRTYEQYF.

The sample holds a few counts of this clone. Other DNA sequences from this sample encode an identical CDR3 as well. The chain couples TRBV28 to TRBJ2-7; no clear D gene. The CDR3 runs to 12 residues. The V gene's germline CDR1 is MDHEN and CDR2 SYDVKM. Trimming took 3 bases from V and 4 from J, leaving 7 bases between them. The CDR3 sequence: CASSLTVYEQYF. The DNA for the CDR3 is TGTGCCAGCAGTTTGACTGTATACGAGCAGTACTTC.

In this sample, this clone turned up a few times. The rearrangement joins TRBV5-1 to TRBJ2-1, with a possible D match to TRBD2 (6 bases). V was trimmed by 4 bases and J by 0 bases, leaving 20 bases between them. Germline CDR1 is SGHRS and CDR2 is YFSETQ. CDR3 length equals 18 residues. CDR3 DNA sequence: TGCGCCAGCAGCGCGCGGGGTAGGGGCGCAAACTCCTACAATGAGCAGTTCTTC. This translates into CASSARGRGANSYNEQFF.

The rearrangement links TRBV28 to TRBJ2-5; D not certain. The CDR3 contains 12 residues. Germline loops: CDR1 MDHEN, CDR2 SYDVKM. The V end lost 8 bases, the J end lost 2 bases, and 9 bases lay between the germline ends. CDR3 in DNA: TGTGCCAGCCAACAGAGACAAGAGACCCAGTACTTC. It is translated as CASQQRQETQYF.

This clone has just a few counts. The chain couples TRBV5-1 to TRBJ1-1, with D uncertain. Looked up from germline, CDR1 is SGHRS and CDR2 is YFSETQ. The CDR3 has 11 amino acids. V was clipped by 0 bases and J by 7 bases, with 4 bases between them. This CDR3 reads CASSLEGEAFF. The DNA for the CDR3 is TGCGCCAGCAGCTTGGAGGGTGAAGCTTTCTTT.

This clone was observed a single time. V usage is TRBV5-1 and J usage is TRBJ2-2, with 8 bases fitting TRBD2. Per germline, CDR1 SGHRS and CDR2 YFSETQ. The CDR3 has 15 amino acids. Trimming cost V 4 bases and J 7 bases; bases outside gene matches: 9. CDR3 coding DNA: TGCGCCAGCAGCCTCTCGAGCGGGAGTAGCGGGGAGCTGTTTTTT. Translating it yields CASSLSSGSSGELFF.

The chain links TRBV5-4 to TRBJ2-7, with a possible D match to TRBD2 (6 bases). The CDR3 consists of 15 residues. Germline V gene lookup returns CDR1 SGHNT and CDR2 YYREEE (reference sequence). V was cut by 2 bases and J by 1 base, with 13 bases left in between. The chain's CDR3 is CASSFRRGTSYEQYF. Here the CDR3 DNA reads TGTGCCAGCAGCTTTAGGAGGGGAACGTCCTACGAGCAGTACTTC.

This chain links TRBV7-2 with TRBJ2-1, with 7 bases matching TRBD2. With V trimmed by 5 bases and J by 5 bases, 6 bases remained unmatched. Germline V CDR1 and CDR2: SGHTA, FQGNSA. CDR3 length: 14 residues. The CDR3 region is CASSLLGLNNEQFF. The CDR3 DNA reads TGTGCCAGCAGCCTACTGGGACTAAACAATGAGCAGTTCTTC.